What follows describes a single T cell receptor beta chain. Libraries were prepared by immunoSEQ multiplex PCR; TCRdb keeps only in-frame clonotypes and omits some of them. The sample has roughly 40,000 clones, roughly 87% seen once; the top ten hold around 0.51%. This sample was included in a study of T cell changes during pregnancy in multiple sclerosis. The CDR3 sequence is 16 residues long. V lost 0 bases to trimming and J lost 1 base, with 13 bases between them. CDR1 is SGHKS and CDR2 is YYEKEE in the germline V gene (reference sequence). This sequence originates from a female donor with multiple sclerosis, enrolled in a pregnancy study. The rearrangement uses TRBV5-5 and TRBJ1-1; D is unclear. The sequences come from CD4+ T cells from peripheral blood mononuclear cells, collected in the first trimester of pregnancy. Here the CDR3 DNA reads TGTGCCAGCAGCTTGGTTTCCCCGGGGAGGAACACTGAAGCTTTCTTT. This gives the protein CASSLVSPGRNTEAFF.